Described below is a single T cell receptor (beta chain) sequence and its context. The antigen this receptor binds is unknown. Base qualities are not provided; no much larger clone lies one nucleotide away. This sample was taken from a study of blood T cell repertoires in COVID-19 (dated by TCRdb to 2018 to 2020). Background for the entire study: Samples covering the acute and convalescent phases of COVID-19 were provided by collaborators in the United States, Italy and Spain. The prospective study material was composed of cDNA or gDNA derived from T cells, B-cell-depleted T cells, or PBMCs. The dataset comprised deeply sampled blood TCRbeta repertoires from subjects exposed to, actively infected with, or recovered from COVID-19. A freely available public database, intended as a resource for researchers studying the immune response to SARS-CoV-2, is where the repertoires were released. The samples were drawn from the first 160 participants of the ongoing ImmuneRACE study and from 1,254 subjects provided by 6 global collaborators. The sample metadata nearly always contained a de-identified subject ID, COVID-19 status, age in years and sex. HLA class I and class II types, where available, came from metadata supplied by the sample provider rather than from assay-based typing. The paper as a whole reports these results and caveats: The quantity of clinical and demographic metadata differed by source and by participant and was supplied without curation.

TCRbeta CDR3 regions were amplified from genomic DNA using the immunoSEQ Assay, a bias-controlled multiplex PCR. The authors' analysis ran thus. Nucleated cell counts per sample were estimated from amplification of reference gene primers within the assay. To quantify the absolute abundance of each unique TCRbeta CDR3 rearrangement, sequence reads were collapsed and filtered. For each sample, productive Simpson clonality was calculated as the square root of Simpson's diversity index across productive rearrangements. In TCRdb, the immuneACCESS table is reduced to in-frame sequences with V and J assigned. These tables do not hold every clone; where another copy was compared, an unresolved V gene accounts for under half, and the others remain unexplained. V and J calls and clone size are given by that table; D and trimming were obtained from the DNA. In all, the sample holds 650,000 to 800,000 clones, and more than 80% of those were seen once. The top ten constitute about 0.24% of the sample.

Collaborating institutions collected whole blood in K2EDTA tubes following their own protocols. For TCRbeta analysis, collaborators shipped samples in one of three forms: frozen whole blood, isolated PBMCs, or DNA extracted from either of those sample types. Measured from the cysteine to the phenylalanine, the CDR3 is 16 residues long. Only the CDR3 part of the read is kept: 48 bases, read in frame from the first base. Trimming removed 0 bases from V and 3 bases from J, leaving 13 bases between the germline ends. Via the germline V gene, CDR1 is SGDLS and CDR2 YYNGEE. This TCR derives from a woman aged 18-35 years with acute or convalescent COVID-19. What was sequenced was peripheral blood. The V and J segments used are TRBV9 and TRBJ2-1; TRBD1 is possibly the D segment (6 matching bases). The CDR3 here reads CASSVVVQGVYNEQFF. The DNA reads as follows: TGTGCCAGCAGCGTAGTCGTACAGGGAGTCTACAATGAGCAGTTCTTC.